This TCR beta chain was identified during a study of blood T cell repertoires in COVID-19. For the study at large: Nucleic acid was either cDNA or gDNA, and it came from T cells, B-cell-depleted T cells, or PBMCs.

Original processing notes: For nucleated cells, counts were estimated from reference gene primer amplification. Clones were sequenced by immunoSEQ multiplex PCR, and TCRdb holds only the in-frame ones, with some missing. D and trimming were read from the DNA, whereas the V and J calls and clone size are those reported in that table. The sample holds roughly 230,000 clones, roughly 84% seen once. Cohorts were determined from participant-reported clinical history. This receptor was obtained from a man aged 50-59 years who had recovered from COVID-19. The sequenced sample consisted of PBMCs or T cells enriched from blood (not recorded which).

CDR3 protein: CASTVTENTGELFF. The CDR3 bases are TGTGCCAGCACTGTGACAGAAAACACCGGGGAGCTGTTTTTT. The V gene is TRBV2, the J gene TRBJ2-2; D might be TRBD1 (5 bases). V gave up 7 bases and J gave up 2 bases, with 11 bases separating them. The CDR3 sequence is 14 residues long. Germline CDR1 is SNHLY and CDR2 is FYNNEI.